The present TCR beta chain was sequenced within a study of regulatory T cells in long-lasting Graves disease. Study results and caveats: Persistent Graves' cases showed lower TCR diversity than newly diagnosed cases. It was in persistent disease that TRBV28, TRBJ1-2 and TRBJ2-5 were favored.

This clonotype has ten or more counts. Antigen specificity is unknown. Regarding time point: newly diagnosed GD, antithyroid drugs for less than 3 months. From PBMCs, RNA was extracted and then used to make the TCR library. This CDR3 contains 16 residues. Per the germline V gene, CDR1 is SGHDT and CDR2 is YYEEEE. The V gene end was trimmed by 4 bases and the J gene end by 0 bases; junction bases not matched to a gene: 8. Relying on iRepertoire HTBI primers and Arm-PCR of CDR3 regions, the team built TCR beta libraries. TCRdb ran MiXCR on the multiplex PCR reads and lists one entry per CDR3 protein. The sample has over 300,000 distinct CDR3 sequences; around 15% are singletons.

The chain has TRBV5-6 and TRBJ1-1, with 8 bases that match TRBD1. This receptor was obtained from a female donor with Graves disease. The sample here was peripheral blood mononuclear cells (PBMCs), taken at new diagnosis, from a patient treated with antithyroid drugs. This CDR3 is CASSPGQALMNTEAFF. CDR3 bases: TGTGCCAGCAGCCCGGGACAGGCCCTGATGAACACTGAAGCTTTCTTT. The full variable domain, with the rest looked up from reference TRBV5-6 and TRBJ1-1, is DAGVTQSPTHLIKTRGQQVTLRCSPKSGHDTVSWYQQALGQGPQFIFQYYEEEERQRGNFPDRFSGHQFPNYSSELNVNALLLGDSALYLCASSPGQALMNTEAFFGQGTRLTVV.